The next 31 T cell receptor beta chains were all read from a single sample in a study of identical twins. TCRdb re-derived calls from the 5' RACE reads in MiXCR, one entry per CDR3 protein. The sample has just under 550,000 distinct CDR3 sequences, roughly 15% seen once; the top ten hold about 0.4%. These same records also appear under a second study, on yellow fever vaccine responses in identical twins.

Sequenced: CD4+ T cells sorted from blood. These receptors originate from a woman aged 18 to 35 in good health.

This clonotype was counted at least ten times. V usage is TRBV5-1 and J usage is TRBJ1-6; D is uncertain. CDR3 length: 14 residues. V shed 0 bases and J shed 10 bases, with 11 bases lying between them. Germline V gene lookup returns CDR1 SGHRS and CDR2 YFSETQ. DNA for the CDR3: TGCGCCAGCAGCTTGGAGGGTAGAGGGTCACCCCTCCACTTT. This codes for CASSLEGRGSPLHF.

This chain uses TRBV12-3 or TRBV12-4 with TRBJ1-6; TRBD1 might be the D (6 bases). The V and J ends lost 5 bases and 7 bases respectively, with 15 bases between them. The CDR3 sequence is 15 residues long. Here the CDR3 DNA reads TGTGCCAGCAGTCCAAGACAGGCCGGCAATTCACCCCTCCACTTT. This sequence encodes CASSPRQAGNSPLHF.

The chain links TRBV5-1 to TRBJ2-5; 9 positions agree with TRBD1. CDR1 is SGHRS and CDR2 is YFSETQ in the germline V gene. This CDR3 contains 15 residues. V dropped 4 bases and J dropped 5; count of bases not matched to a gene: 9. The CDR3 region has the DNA TGCGCCAGCAGCCTGGGGACAGGGAGGTCGGAGACCCAGTACTTC. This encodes CASSLGTGRSETQYF.

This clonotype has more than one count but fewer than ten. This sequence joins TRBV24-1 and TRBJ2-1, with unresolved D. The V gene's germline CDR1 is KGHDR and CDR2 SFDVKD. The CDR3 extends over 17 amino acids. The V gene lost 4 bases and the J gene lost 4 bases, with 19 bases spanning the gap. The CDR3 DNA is TGTGCCACCAGTGACACCCGCTGGGCAGCCAGTTACAATGAGCAGTTCTTC. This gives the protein CATSDTRWAASYNEQFF.

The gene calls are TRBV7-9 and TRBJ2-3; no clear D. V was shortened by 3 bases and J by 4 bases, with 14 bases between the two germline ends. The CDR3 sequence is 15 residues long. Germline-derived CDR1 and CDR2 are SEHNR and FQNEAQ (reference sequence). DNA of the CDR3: TGTGCCAGCAGCTTCCCTTGGGTAGGAGCAGATACGCAGTATTTT. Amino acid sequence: CASSFPWVGADTQYF. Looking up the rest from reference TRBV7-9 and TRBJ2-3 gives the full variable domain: DTGVSQNPRHKITKRGQNVTFRCDPISEHNRLYWYRQTLGQGPEFLTYFQNEAQLEKSRLLSDRFSAERPKGSFSTLEIQRTEQGDSAMYLCASSFPWVGADTQYFGPGTRLTVL.

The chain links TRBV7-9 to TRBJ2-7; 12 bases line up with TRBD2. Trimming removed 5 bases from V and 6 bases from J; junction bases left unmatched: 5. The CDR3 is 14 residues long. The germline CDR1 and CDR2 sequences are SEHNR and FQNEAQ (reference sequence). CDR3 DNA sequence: TGTGCCAGCAGCCCCGCTAGCGGGAGGGTCGAGCAGTACTTC. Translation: CASSPASGRVEQYF.

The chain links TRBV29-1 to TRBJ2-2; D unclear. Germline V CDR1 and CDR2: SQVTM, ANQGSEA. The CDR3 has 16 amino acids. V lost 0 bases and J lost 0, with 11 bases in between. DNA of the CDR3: TGCAGCGTTGAAGATCTATCGAGGACGAACACCGGGGAGCTGTTTTTT. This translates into CSVEDLSRTNTGELFF.

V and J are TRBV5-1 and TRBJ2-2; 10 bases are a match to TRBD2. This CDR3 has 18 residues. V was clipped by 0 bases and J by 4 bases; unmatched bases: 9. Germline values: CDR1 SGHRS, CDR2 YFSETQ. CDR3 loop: CASSLGLAGASGTGELFF. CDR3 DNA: TGCGCCAGCAGCTTGGGTCTAGCGGGGGCCTCGGGCACCGGGGAGCTGTTTTTT. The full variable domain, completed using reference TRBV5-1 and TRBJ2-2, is KAGVTQTPRYLIKTRGQQVTLSCSPISGHRSVSWYQQTPGQGLQFLFEYFSETQRNKGNFPGRFSGRQFSNSRSEMNVSTLELGDSALYLCASSLGLAGASGTGELFFGEGSRLTVL.

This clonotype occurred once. CDR3 DNA: TGTGCCAGCAGCCCCTCCCGGGGGACGCCTACCTACGAGCAGTACTTC. Translating it yields CASSPSRGTPTYEQYF. The chain employs TRBV7-9 and TRBJ2-7; D may be TRBD2 (6 bases). Germline loops: CDR1 SEHNR, CDR2 FQNEAQ (reference sequence). V shed 5 bases and J shed 2 bases, with 19 bases lying between them. The length of the CDR3 is 16 residues.

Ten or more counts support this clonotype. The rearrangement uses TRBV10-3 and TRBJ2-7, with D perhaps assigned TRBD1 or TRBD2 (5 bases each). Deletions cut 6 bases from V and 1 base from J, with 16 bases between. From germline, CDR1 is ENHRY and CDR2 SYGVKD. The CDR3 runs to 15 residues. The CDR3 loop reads CAISFTGTESYEQYF. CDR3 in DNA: TGTGCCATCAGCTTCACCGGGACGGAATCCTACGAGCAGTACTTC.

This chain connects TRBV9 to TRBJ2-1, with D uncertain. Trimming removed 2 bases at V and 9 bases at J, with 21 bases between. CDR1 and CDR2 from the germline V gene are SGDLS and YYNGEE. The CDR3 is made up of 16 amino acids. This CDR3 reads CASSVVDVAQSSEQFF. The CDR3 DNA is TGTGCCAGCAGCGTGGTGGACGTAGCACAGAGCTCTGAGCAGTTCTTC.

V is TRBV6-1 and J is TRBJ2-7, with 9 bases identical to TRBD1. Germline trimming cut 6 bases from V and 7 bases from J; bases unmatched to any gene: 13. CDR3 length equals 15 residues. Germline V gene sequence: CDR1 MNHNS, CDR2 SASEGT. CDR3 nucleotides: TGTGCCAGCAGACCTGCCGGACAGGGGAATGGGGAGCAGTACTTC. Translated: CASRPAGQGNGEQYF.

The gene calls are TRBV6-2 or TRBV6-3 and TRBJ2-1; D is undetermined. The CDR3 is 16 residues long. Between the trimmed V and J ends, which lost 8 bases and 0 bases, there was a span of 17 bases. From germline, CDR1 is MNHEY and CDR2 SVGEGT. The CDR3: CASADGGSFSYNEQFF. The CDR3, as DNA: TGTGCCAGCGCAGACGGCGGCTCCTTCTCCTACAATGAGCAGTTCTTC.

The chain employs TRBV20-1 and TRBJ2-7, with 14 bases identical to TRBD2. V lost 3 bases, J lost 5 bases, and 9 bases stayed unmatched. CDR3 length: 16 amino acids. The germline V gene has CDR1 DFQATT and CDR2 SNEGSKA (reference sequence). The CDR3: CSARAGTSGSLHEQYF. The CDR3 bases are TGCAGTGCTAGGGCCGGGACTAGCGGGAGCCTGCACGAGCAGTACTTC.

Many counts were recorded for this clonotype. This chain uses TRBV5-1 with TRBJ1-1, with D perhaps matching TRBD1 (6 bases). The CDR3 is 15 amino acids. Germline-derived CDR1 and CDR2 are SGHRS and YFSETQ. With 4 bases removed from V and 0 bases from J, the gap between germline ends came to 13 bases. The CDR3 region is CASSGGQSMNTEAFF. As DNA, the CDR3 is TGCGCCAGCAGCGGAGGACAGTCCATGAACACTGAAGCTTTCTTT.

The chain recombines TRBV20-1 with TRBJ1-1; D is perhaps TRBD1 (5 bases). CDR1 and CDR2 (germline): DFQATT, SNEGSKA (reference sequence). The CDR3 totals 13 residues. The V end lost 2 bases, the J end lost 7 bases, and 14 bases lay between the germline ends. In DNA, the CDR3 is TGCAGTGCTAGACCCAGTGGGGGTTTTGAAGCTTTCTTT. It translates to CSARPSGGFEAFF.

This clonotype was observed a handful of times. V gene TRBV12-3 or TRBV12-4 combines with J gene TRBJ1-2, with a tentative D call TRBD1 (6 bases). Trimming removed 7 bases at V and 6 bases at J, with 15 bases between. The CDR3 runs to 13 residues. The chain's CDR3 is CASTLTGSNGYTF. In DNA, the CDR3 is TGTGCCAGCACCCTGACAGGAAGCAATGGCTACACCTTC.

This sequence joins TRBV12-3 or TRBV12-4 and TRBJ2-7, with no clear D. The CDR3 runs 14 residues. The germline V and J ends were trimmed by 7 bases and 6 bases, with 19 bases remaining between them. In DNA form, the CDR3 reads TGTGCCAGCACCCTTGGGATCCAGAAGGGCGAGCAGTACGTC. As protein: CASTLGIQKGEQYV.

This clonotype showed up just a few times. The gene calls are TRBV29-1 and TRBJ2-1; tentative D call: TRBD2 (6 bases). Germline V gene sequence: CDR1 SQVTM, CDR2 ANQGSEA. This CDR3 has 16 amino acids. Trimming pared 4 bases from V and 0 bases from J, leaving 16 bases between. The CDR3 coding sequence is TGCAGCGTTGTTTTAGCGGCCACACCCTCCTACAATGAGCAGTTCTTC. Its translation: CSVVLAATPSYNEQFF.

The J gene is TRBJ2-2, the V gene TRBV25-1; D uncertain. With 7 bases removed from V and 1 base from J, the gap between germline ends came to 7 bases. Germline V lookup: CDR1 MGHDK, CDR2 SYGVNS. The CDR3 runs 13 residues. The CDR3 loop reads CASKEQNTGELFF. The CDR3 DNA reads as TGTGCCAGCAAGGAGCAGAACACCGGGGAGCTGTTTTTT.

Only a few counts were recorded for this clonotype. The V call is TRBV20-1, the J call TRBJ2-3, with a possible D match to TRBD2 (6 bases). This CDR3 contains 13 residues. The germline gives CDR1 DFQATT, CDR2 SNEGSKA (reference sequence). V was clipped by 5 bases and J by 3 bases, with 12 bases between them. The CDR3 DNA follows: TGCAGTGCTCCCTCGGGAGCTACAGATACGCAGTATTTT. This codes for CSAPSGATDTQYF.

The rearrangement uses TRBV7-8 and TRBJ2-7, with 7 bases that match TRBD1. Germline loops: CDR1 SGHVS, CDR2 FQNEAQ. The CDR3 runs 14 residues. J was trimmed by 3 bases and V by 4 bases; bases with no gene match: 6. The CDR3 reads CASSYGQAYYEQYF. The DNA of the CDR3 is TGTGCCAGCAGCTACGGACAGGCTTACTACGAGCAGTACTTC.

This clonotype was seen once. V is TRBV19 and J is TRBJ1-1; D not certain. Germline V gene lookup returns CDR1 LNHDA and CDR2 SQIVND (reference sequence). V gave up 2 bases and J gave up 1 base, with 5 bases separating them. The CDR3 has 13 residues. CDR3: CASSIMRNTEAFF. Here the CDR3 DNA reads TGTGCCAGTAGTATAATGCGGAACACTGAAGCTTTCTTT.

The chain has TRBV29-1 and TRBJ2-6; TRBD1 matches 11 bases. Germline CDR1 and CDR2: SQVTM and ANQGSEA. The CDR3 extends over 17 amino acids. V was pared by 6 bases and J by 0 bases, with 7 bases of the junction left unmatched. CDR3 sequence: CSVPGTGGLSGANVLTF. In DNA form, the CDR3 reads TGCAGCGTCCCCGGGACAGGGGGACTCTCTGGGGCCAACGTCCTGACTTTC.

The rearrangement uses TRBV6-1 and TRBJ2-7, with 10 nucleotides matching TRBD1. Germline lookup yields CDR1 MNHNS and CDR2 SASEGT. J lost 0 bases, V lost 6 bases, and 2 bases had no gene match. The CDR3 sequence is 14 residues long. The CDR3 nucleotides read TGTGCCAGCAGGAGGACAGGGGGCTCCTACGAGCAGTACTTC. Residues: CASRRTGGSYEQYF.

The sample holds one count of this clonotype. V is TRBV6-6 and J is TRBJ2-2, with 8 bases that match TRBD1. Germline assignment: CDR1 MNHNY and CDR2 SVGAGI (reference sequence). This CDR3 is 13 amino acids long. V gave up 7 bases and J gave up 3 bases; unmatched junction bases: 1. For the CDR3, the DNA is TGTGCCAGCAAACAGGGGGACACCGGGGAGCTGTTTTTT. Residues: CASKQGDTGELFF.

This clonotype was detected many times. CDR3 coding DNA: TGTGCCAGCAGTTCCCGAGTGGGGGAAAAACTGTTTTTT. Protein sequence: CASSSRVGEKLFF. V is TRBV12-3 or TRBV12-4 and J is TRBJ1-4; D gene ambiguous. V gave up 4 bases and J gave up 8 bases, with 11 bases separating them. The CDR3 consists of 13 residues.

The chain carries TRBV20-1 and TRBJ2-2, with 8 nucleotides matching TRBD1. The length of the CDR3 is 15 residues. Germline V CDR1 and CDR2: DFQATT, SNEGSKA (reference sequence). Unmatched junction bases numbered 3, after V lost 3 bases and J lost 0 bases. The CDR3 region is CSARVTGANTGELFF. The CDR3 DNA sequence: TGCAGTGCTAGGGTGACAGGGGCGAACACCGGGGAGCTGTTTTTT.

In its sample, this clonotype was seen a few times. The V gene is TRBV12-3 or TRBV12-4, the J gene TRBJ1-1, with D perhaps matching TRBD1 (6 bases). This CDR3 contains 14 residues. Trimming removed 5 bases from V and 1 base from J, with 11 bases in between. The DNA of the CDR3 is TGTGCCAGCAGTCAACAGGGTAAGAACACTGAAGCTTTCTTT. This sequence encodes CASSQQGKNTEAFF.

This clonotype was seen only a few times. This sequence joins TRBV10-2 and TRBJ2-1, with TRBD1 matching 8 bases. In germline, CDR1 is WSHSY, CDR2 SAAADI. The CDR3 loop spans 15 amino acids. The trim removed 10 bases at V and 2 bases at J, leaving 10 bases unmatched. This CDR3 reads CATGTGRFTYNEQFF. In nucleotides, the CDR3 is TGCGCCACCGGGACAGGCCGTTTTACCTACAATGAGCAGTTCTTC.

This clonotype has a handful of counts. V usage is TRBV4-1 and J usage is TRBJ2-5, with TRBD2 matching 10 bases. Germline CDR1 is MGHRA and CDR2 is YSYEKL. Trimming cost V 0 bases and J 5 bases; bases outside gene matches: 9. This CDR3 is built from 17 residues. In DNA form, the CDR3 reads TGCGCCAGCAGCCAAGATCGAGCTAGCGGGGGTTTCGAGACCCAGTACTTC. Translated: CASSQDRASGGFETQYF.